This note documents a single TCR beta chain sequence. What it binds is not known. The CDR3 spans 19 residues. V was shortened by 1 base and J by 11 bases, with 29 bases between the two germline ends. CDR1 and CDR2 from the germline V gene are LGHNA and YSLEER. The entry originates in a study of T cell clones after liver transplantation. Study summary: Standard immunosuppression, with no induction, continued until 12-24 months after transplant. Tolerance: complete withdrawal held at least one year, liver enzymes staying within twice normal.

Sequencing used immunoSEQ multiplex PCR; TCRdb keeps in-frame clones, though not all of them. The sample contains 15,000 to 20,000 clones, approximately 80% of which appear only once. Study-level points and caveats: Post-transplant, graft-donor-reactive CD4 TCRbeta sequences in blood dropped significantly in most of the 8 subjects.

This sample comprised CD8+ T cells from blood, obtained less than 50 months after liver transplant. This chain links TRBV4-3 with TRBJ1-4; TRBD1 is a possible D gene (5 bases). The sequence derives from a human patient who received a liver transplant. Some of the T cells might come from the graft donor. DNA for the CDR3: TGCGCCAGCAGCCAAGCCGCCATAAGCTCGGGGCCTCACCGGGGGAAACTGTTTTTT. Encoded protein: CASSQAAISSGPHRGKLFF.